This T cell receptor beta chain was sequenced for a study of cytomegalovirus exposure and HLA in healthy donors. Study overall: Earlier, 110 million or so unique TCR beta sequences were recovered from roughly 170 million T cells by an analysis. Most donors, 81% of roughly 400 genotyped, fell in the Caucasian-associated ancestry cluster.

Trimming stripped 1 base from V and 10 bases from J, with 14 bases between. The length of the CDR3 is 15 residues. 13 Jbeta primers and 60 Vbeta primers were used for the PCR. In the authors' workflow: As a later analysis found, there were roughly 80 million unique TCR beta chains, of which around 10 million were shared. The assay was immunoSEQ multiplex PCR, and TCRdb's table has in-frame clones only and misses some. The DNA was the basis for D and trimming; V, J and clone size are from that table. Of roughly 230,000 clones listed, 80% to 90% are singletons. Whole-study results and caveats: Data from an earlier analysis indicated that most TCR beta V segments were productive either about 90% or about 30% of the time.

Note on this clone: No antigen is known for it.

Input material: PBMCs. The receptor comes from a girl under 10 years old in good health and CMV-seronegative. The genes are TRBV23-1 and TRBJ1-6, with D hard to call. TRBV23-1 counts as an open reading frame of uncertain function. CDR3 loop: CASSQWVRRGSPLHF. CDR3 DNA sequence: TGCGCCAGCAGTCAATGGGTCCGTAGAGGATCACCCCTCCACTTT.